These T cell receptor beta chains were read from a single sample in a study of cytomegalovirus exposure and HLA in healthy donors. The data were produced by immunoSEQ multiplex PCR, yet TCRdb's version contains in-frame clones alone and is incomplete. The sample holds about 150,000 clones, approximately 80% seen once. Source material: PBMCs. The receptors were gathered from a young woman in good health and CMV-seronegative. Each CDR3 is given with its conserved first and last residue. Each record gives: clone size, V gene, D gene, J gene, CDR3 protein, CDR3 DNA. A D gene is named only where the DNA matches it firmly. Where a row states a size, it is once, few, many or the class of an expanded clone; other rows omit it.

-	TRBV19	TRBD1	TRBJ1-1	CASSIGDREFFEAFF	TGTGCCAGTAGTATAGGGGACAGGGAGTTCTTTGAAGCTTTCTTT
-	TRBV18	-	TRBJ2-3	CASSNFQGTDTQYF	TGTGCCAGCTCGAACTTTCAGGGCACAGATACGCAGTATTTT
-	TRBV27	-	TRBJ1-1	CASIGGTEAFF	TGTGCCAGCATTGGGGGGACTGAAGCTTTCTTT
-	TRBV28	TRBD1	TRBJ1-5	CASRQGFNQPQHF	TGTGCCAGCAGACAGGGGTTCAATCAGCCCCAGCATTTT
-	TRBV4-1	-	TRBJ1-5	CASSQGVEVNQPQHF	TGCGCCAGCAGCCAAGGAGTAGAAGTGAATCAGCCCCAGCATTTT
-	TRBV6-1	-	TRBJ2-2	CASRAGTLDPGELFF	TGTGCCAGCAGGGCCGGGACTCTTGATCCCGGGGAGCTGTTTTTT
-	TRBV28	TRBD1	TRBJ1-2	CASRPRTGYVYGYTF	TGTGCCAGCAGACCTAGGACAGGGTACGTTTATGGCTACACCTTC
-	TRBV15	-	TRBJ2-7	CATSRDPGKRSYEQYF	TGTGCCACCAGCAGAGATCCGGGGAAGCGATCCTACGAGCAGTACTTC
few	TRBV5-4	TRBD2	TRBJ2-5	CASSSSQAGLWEETQYF	TGTGCCAGCAGCTCTTCTCAAGCGGGACTGTGGGAAGAGACCCAGTACTTC
-	TRBV29-1	TRBD2	TRBJ2-1	CSVEDGLGRGVNEQFF	TGCAGCGTTGAAGACGGTCTAGGGCGGGGGGTCAATGAGCAGTTCTTC
few	TRBV30	TRBD2	TRBJ2-7	CACDSSSGVGYEQYF	TGTGCCTGCGACTCCTCCAGCGGGGTAGGCTACGAGCAGTACTTC
once	TRBV9	-	TRBJ1-5	CASSADINQPQHF	TGTGCCAGCAGCGCCGACATCAATCAGCCCCAGCATTTT
-	TRBV4-2	TRBD2	TRBJ2-5	CASSQGSSGGYQETQYF	TGTGCCAGCAGCCAAGGGTCTAGCGGGGGCTACCAAGAGACCCAGTACTTC
-	TRBV7-9	TRBD1	TRBJ1-2	CASSLADRPGYTF	TGTGCCAGCAGCTTAGCGGACAGGCCTGGCTACACCTTC
-	TRBV6-5	-	TRBJ1-2	CASSYARDKANYGYTF	TGTGCCAGCAGTTACGCCCGGGACAAAGCTAACTATGGCTACACCTTC
-	TRBV7-9	-	TRBJ1-2	CSSSGPMDGYTF	TGTTCCAGCAGCGGCCCCATGGATGGCTACACCTTC
-	TRBV19	TRBD1	TRBJ2-7	CASSDHRDRSTYEQYF	TGTGCCAGTAGTGATCACCGGGACAGGAGTACCTACGAGCAGTACTTC
-	TRBV4-1	TRBD1	TRBJ2-7	CASGLGQGAPYEQYF	TGCGCCAGCGGCCTTGGACAGGGAGCCCCCTACGAGCAGTACTTC
-	TRBV14	TRBD1	TRBJ2-1	CASSQGGRQGDNEQFF	TGTGCCAGCAGCCAAGGAGGGCGACAGGGGGACAATGAGCAGTTCTTC
-	TRBV6-5	-	TRBJ1-2	CASNRENYGYTF	TGTGCCAGTAATCGGGAAAACTATGGCTACACCTTC
few	TRBV4-1	-	TRBJ2-7	CASSQGVWRVEQYF	TGCGCCAGCAGCCAAGGAGTTTGGAGGGTCGAGCAGTACTTC
-	TRBV7-9	-	TRBJ2-2	CASSPRGSNTGELFF	TGTGCCAGCAGCCCCCGGGGGTCGAACACCGGGGAGCTGTTTTTT
-	TRBV9	-	TRBJ2-7	CASSPRGAASYEQYF	TGTGCCAGCAGCCCCCGTGGGGCGGCCTCCTACGAGCAGTACTTC
-	TRBV6-1	TRBD1	TRBJ2-7	CASSPGTGVSEQYF	TGTGCCAGCAGCCCGGGGACAGGGGTTAGCGAGCAGTACTTC
-	TRBV6-5	TRBD1	TRBJ1-4	CASSYSEGGSEKLFF	TGTGCCAGCAGTTACTCGGAAGGGGGCAGTGAAAAACTGTTTTTT
once	TRBV5-4	TRBD2	TRBJ2-7	CASSGGGLAASYEQYF	TGTGCCAGCAGCGGGGGAGGGCTAGCGGCTTCCTACGAGCAGTACTTC